This TCR beta chain was documented in a study of blood T cell repertoires in COVID-19. Per the germline V gene, CDR1 is LGHDT and CDR2 is YNNKEL (reference sequence). CDR3 length: 15 amino acids. Trimming removed 4 bases from V and 5 bases from J; junction bases left unmatched: 10. In Seattle, patients joined the study during active infection and were tracked longitudinally. Study processing details: Amplification with reference gene primers provided the estimates of nucleated cell counts. TCRdb's table, derived via immunoSEQ multiplex PCR, lists solely in-frame clones and lacks some. V, J and clone size are those of that table, while D and trimming were read from the DNA. The sample yields 200,000 to 300,000 clones, about 93% seen once.

The gene calls are TRBV3-1 (or the pseudogene TRBV3-2) and TRBJ1-1; 7 nucleotides align to TRBD1. The TCR originated in a man aged 30-40 years with COVID-19, enrolled during active disease. Sequenced sample: peripheral blood. This CDR3 reads CASSPRTGSGTEAFF. The CDR3 bases are TGTGCCAGCAGCCCTCGGACAGGCTCGGGGACTGAAGCTTTCTTT.